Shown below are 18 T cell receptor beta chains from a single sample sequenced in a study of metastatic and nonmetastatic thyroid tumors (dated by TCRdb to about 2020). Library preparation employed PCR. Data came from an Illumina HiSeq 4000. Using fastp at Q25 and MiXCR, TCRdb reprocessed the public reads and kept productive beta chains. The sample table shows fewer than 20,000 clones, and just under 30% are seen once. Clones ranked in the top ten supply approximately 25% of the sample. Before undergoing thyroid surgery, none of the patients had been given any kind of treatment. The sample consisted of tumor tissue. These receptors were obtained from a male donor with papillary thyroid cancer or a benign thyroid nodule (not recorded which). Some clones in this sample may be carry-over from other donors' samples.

The DNA of the CDR3 is TGTGCCAGCAGCTCCCCAGGGACAGCCCAAGAGACCCAGTACTTC. Protein sequence: CASSSPGTAQETQYF. The rearrangement uses TRBV7-8 and TRBJ2-5, with 7 bases identical to TRBD1. The J segment lost 1 base and the V segment lost 4 bases, leaving 6 bases of the junction unmatched. The CDR3 is 15 residues long. Germline V CDR1 and CDR2: SGHVS, FQNEAQ.

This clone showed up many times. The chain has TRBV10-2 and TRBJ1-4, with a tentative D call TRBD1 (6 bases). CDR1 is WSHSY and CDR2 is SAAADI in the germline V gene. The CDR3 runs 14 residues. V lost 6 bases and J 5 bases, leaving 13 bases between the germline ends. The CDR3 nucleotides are TGCGCCAGCAGGAGGGGGGGACAAAATGAAAAACTGTTTTTT. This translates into CASRRGGQNEKLFF.

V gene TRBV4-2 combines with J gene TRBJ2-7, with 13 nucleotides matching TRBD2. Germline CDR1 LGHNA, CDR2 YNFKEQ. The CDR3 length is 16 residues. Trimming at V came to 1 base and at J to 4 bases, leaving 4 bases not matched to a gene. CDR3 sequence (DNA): TGTGCCAGCAGCCAAGGGACTAGCGGGAGCGGGTACGAGCAGTACTTC. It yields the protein CASSQGTSGSGYEQYF.

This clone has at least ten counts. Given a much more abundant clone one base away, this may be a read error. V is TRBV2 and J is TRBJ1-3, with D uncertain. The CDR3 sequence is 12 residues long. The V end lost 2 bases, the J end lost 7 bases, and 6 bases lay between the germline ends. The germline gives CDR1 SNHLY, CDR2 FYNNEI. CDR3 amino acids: CASSEQENTIYF. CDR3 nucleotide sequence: TGTGCCAGCAGTGAACAGGAGAACACCATATATTTT.

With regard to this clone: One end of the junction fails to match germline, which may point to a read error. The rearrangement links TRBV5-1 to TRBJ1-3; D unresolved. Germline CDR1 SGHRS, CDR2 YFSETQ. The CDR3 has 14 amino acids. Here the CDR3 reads CASSLAVVGYTIYF. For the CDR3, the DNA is TGCGCCAGCAGCTTGGCAGTGGTCGGATACACCATCTATTTT.

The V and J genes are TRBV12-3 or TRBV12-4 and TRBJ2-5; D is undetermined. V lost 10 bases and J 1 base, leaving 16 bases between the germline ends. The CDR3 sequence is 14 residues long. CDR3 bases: TGTGCCACTTGTTTACCCGAGACCCAAGAGACCCAGTACTTC. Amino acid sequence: CATCLPETQETQYF.

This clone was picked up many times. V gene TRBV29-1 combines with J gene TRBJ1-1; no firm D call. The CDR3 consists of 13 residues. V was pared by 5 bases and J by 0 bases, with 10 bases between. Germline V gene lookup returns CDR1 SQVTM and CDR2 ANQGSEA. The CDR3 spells CSVRVQVNTEAFF. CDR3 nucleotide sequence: TGCAGCGTTCGAGTCCAGGTGAACACTGAAGCTTTCTTT.

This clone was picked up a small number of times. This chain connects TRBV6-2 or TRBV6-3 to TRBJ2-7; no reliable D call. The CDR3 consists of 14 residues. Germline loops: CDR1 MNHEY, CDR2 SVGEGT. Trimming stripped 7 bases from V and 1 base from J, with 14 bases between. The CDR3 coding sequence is TGTGCCAGCACCAGCTGGGCAGAGTCCTACGAGCAGTACTTC. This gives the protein CASTSWAESYEQYF.

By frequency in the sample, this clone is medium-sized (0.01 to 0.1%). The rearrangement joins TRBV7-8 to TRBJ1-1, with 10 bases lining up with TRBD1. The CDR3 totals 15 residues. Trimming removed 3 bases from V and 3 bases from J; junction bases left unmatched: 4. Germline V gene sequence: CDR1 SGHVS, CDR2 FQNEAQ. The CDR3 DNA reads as TGTGCCAGCAGCTTTGGGGACAGGGGTTACACTGAAGCTTTCTTT. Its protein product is CASSFGDRGYTEAFF.

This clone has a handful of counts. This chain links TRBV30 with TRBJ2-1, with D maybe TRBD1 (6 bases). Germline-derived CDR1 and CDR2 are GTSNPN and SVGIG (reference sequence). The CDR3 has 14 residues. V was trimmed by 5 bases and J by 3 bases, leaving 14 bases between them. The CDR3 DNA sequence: TGTGCCTGGGACGAGGGGGTGTACTACAATGAGCAGTTCTTC. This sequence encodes CAWDEGVYYNEQFF.

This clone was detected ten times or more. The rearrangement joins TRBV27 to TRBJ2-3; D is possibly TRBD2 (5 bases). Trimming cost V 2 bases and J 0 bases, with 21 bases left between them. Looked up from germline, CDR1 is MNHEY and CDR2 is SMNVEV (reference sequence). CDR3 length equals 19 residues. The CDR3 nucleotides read TGTGCCAGCAGTTTACCTCCCCCGACAAAAAGGACTAGCACAGATACGCAGTATTTT. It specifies CASSLPPPTKRTSTDTQYF.

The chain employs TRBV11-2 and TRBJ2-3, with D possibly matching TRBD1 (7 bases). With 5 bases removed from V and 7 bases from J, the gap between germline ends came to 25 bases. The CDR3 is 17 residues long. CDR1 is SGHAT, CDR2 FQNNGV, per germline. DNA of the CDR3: TGTGCCAGCAGCCCACCCCCCGACAGGGCGGGGACATATACGCAGTATTTT. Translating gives CASSPPPDRAGTYTQYF.

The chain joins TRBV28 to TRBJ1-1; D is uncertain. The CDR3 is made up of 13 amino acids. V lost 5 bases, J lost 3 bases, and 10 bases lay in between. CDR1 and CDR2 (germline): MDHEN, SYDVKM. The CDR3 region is CASSTHGYTEAFF. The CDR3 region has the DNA TGTGCCAGCAGTACTCATGGTTACACTGAAGCTTTCTTT.

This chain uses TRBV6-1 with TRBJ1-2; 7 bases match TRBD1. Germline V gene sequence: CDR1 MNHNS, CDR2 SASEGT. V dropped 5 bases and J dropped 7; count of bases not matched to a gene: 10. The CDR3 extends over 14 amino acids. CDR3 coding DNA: TGTGCCAGCAGTATCCCGACAGGGTTTGGTGGCTACACCTTC. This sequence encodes CASSIPTGFGGYTF.

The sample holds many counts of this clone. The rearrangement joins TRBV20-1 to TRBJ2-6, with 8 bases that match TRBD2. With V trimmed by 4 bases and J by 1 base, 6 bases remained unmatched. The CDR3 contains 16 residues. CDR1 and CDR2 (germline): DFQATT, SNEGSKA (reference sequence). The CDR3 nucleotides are TGCAGTGCTATCTCGGGGGGGGCTTCTGGGGCCAACGTCCTGACTTTC. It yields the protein CSAISGGASGANVLTF.

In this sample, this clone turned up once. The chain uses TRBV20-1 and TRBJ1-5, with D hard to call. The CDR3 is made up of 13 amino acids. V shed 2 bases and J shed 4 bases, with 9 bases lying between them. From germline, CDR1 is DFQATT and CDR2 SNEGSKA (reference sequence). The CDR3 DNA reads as TGCAGTGCTAGACAAAACATAAATCAGCCCCAGCATTTT. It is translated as CSARQNINQPQHF.

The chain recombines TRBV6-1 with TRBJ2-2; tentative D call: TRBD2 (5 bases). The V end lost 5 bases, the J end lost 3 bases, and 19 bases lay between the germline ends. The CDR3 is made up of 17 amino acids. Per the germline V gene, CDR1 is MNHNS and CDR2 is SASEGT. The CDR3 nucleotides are TGTGCCAGCAGTCCCTACTCGGGAAAAGGTTACACCGGGGAGCTGTTTTTT. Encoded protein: CASSPYSGKGYTGELFF.

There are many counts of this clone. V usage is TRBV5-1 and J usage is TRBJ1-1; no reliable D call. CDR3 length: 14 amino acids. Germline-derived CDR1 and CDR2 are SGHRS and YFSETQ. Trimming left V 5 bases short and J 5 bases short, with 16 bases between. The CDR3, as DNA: TGCGCCAGCAGTCCAGGAGCAGCTGATACTGAAGCTTTCTTT. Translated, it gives CASSPGAADTEAFF. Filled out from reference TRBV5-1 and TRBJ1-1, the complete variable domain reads KAGVTQTPRYLIKTRGQQVTLSCSPISGHRSVSWYQQTPGQGLQFLFEYFSETQRNKGNFPGRFSGRQFSNSRSEMNVSTLELGDSALYLCASSPGAADTEAFFGQGTRLTVV.